What follows is one T cell receptor (beta chain) and its context. The data were obtained in a study of human thymus T cells. Germline V gives CDR1 LNHDA, CDR2 SQIVND (reference sequence). Trimming removed 7 bases from V and 4 bases from J, with 10 bases in between. The CDR3 contains 12 residues. Clones were read by immunoSEQ multiplex PCR, and TCRdb kept only the in-frame ones, dropping some. The sample holds fewer than 85,000 clones; roughly 95% are singletons and the top ten take about 0.032%. Corrective heart surgery yielded resections, and these provided the thymus tissue. This rearrangement joins TRBV19 to TRBJ1-2; tentatively, D is TRBD1 (5 bases). The clonotype originates from a girl under three years old with a congenital heart defect but otherwise immunologically healthy. Sequenced: thymus tissue. CDR3 loop: CASTGRAYGYTF. Here the CDR3 DNA reads TGTGCCAGTACGGGCAGGGCCTATGGCTACACCTTC.